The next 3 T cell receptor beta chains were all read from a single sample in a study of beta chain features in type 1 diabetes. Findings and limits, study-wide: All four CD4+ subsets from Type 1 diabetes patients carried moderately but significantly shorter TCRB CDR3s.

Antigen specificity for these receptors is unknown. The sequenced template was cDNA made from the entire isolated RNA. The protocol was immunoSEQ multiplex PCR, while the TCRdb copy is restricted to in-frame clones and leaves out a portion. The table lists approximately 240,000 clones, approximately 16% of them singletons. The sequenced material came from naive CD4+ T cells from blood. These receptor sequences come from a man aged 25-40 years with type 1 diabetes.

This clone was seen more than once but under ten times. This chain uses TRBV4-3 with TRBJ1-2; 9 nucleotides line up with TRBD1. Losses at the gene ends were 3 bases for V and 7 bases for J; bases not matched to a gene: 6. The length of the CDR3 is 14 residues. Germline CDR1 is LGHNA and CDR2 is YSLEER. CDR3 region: CASSHYTGGSGYTF. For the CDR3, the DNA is TGCGCCAGCAGCCACTACACAGGGGGCAGTGGCTACACCTTC.

The CDR3 DNA reads TGTGCCAGCAGCCAAGGGGGGGTTTCCCAAGAGACCCAGTACTTC. It specifies CASSQGGVSQETQYF. This chain joins TRBV4-2 and TRBJ2-5; D is possibly TRBD2 (6 bases). Deletions cut 1 base from V and 1 base from J, with 10 bases between. The CDR3 runs 15 residues. Germline V CDR1 and CDR2: LGHNA, YNFKEQ.

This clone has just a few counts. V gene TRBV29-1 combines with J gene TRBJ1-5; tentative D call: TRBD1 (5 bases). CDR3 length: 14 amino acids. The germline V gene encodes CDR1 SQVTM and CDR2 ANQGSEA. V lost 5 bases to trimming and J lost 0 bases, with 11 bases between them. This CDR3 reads CSVRTQYSNQPQHF. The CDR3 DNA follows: TGCAGCGTTAGGACACAATATAGCAATCAGCCCCAGCATTTT.